This TCR beta chain was obtained from a study of T cell responses to AZD1222 COVID-19 vaccine. In the study overall: Pooling was applied to second doses at about 4 or about 12 weeks.

Whole-study findings and limits: Researchers report vaccine-associated CD4 TCRs spanning spike, with dominance at 160-218 and 743-854. Repertoires were obtained only post-peak T cell response. An increase in Spike-specific TCR breadth and depth was observed after two AZD1222 doses.

Repertoires were generated with immunoSEQ multiplex PCR, while TCRdb's copy carries only in-frame clones and drops some. The sample has around 160,000 clones, approximately 90% seen once; the top ten hold about 16%. This clone was observed a single time. Its antigen is unidentified. The sample was peripheral blood, taken on day 0 of AZD1222 vaccination. This sequence was found in an adult in good health.

The CDR3 region is CASSFWAANTEAFF. The DNA for the CDR3 is TGTGCCAGCAGTTTCTGGGCCGCGAACACTGAAGCTTTCTTT. The V gene is TRBV28, the J gene TRBJ1-1; D gene unclear. The CDR3 contains 14 residues. The V gene lost 3 bases and the J gene lost 1 base, with 9 bases spanning the gap. In germline, CDR1 is MDHEN, CDR2 SYDVKM.